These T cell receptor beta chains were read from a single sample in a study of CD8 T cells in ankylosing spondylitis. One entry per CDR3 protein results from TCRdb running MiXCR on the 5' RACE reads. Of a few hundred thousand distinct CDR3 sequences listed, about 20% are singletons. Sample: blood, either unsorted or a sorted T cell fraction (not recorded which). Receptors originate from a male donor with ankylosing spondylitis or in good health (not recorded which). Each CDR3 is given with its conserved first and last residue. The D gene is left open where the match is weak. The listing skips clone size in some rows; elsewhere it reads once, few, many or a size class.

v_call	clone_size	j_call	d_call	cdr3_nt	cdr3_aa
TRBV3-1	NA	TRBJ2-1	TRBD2	TGTGCCAGCAGCCAAGGGAGCGGGAGGGCCAATGAGCAGTTCTTC	CASSQGSGRANEQFF
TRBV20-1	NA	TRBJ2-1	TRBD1	TGCAGTGCAAAACGGGGGACAGGGGGCGATGAGCAGTTCTTC	CSAKRGTGGDEQFF
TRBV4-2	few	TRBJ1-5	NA	TGTGCCAGCAGCCAAATGACAGGACCCAATCAGCCCCAGCATTTT	CASSQMTGPNQPQHF
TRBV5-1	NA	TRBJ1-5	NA	TGCGCCAGCAGTCACGACGGCTATAGCAATCAGCCCCAGCATTTT	CASSHDGYSNQPQHF
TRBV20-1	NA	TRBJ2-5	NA	TGCAGTGCACTAAGGGCCCAGGGACAAGAGACCCAGTACTTC	CSALRAQGQETQYF
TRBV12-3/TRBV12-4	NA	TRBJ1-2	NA	TGTGCCAGCACAAAGGAGGGGGGCTACTATGGCTACACCTTC	CASTKEGGYYGYTF
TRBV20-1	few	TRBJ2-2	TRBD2	TGCAGTGCCTATGTTAGCGGGAGTCGGAACACCGGGGAGCTGTTTTTT	CSAYVSGSRNTGELFF
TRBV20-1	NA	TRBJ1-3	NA	TGCAGTGCTAGAGATAAAAACACCATATATTTT	CSARDKNTIYF
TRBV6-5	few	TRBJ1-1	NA	TGTGCCAGCAGTTACAGGCCGGGCCGAATCGGGAACACTGAAGCTTTCTTT	CASSYRPGRIGNTEAFF
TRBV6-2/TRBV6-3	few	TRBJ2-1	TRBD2	TGTGCCAGCAGCGCCGGGTCCGGGGGGACCTACAATGAGCAGTTCTTC	CASSAGSGGTYNEQFF
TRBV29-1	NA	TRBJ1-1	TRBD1	TGCAGCGTGGAACCGGGACAGGGGTTGGGTGAAGCTTTCTTT	CSVEPGQGLGEAFF
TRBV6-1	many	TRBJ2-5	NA	TGTGCCAGCAGCACCGTATGGGCCGGGGAGACCCAGTACTTC	CASSTVWAGETQYF
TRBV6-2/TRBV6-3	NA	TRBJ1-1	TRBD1	TGTGCCAGCAGTCCGGACAGGGGGGTTGCTTTCTTT	CASSPDRGVAFF
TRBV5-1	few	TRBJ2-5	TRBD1	TGCGCCAGCAGCCAGACAGGGGAAGAGACCCAGTACTTC	CASSQTGEETQYF
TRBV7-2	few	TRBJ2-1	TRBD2	TGTGCCAGCCAAAGCGGGAACTACAATGAGCAGTTCTTC	CASQSGNYNEQFF
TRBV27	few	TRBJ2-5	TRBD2	TGTGCCAGCAGTGCCCGGGGGGGTGCGGGGACCCAGTACTTC	CASSARGGAGTQYF
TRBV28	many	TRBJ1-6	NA	TGTGCCAGCAGTTTACAGCATAATTCACCCCTCCACTTT	CASSLQHNSPLHF